This T cell receptor (beta chain) was captured in a study of Tregs in tolerant kidney transplant recipients. General study results and limits: The most relevant donor-specific Treg TCRbeta repertoire apparently came from expansion with activated donor B cells. Biological reproducibility was not directly addressed in this study.

Thawed PBMCs were FACS-sorted into unstimulated CD4+CD25+CD127- regulatory T cells, CD4+CD25- non-regulatory cells, CD4 and CD8 cells. Some clones are missing from TCRdb's copy, which holds only in-frame ones; the method was immunoSEQ multiplex PCR. The table lists under 300,000 clones, roughly four fifths of them singletons, with around 0.61% in the top ten. The CDR3 runs 13 residues. V shed 4 bases and J shed 4 bases, with 11 bases lying between them. Looked up from germline, CDR1 is SGHDT and CDR2 is YYEEEE. This clone was seen only a few times. Its antigen is undetermined. The rearrangement links TRBV5-6 to TRBJ2-5; D is unresolved. The clonotype originates from a human donor in good health. Sequencing input: CD4+ T cells from blood. CDR3 bases: TGTGCCAGCAGCCTACTGTTGCGAGAGACCCAGTACTTC. This sequence encodes CASSLLLRETQYF.